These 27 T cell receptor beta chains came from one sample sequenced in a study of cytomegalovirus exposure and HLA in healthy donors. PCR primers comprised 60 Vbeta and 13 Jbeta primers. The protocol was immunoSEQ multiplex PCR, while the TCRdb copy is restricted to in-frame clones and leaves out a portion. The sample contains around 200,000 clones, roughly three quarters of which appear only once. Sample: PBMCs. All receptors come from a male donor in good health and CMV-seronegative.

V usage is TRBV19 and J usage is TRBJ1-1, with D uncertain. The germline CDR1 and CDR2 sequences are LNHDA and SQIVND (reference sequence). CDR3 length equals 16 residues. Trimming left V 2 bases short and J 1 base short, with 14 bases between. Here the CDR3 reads CASSIWAGESNTEAFF. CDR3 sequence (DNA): TGTGCCAGTAGTATATGGGCAGGCGAATCGAACACTGAAGCTTTCTTT.

CDR3 sequence (DNA): TGTGCCAGCATGAACAGGGGAGGAGGAAACACCATATATTTT. Translated: CASMNRGGGNTIYF. V and J are TRBV2 and TRBJ1-3; 7 positions agree with TRBD1. V trimming: 7 bases; J trimming: 4 bases; junction bases outside the gene matches: 7. Germline V gene sequence: CDR1 SNHLY, CDR2 FYNNEI. The CDR3 covers 14 residues.

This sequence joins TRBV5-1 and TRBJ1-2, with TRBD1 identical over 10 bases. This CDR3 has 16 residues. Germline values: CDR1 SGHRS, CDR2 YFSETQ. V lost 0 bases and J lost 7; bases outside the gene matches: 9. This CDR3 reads CASSLALVGQGSGYTF. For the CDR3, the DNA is TGCGCCAGCAGCTTGGCCTTGGTGGGACAGGGGTCTGGCTACACCTTC.

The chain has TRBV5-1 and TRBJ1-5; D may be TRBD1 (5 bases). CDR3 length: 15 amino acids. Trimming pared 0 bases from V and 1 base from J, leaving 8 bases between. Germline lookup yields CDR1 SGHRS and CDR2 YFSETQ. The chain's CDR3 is CASSLVPGSNQPQHF. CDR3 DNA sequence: TGCGCCAGCAGCTTGGTACCAGGGAGCAATCAGCCCCAGCATTTT.

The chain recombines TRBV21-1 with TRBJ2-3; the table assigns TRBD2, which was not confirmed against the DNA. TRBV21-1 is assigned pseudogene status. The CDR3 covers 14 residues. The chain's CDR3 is CASSPAGGKDTQYF. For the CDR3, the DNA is TGTGCCAGCAGCCCCGCGGGGGGTAAAGATACGCAGTATTTT.

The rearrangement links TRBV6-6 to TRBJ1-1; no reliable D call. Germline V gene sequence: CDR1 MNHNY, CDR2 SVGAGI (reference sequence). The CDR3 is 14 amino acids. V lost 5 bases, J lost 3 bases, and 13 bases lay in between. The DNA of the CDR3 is TGTGCCAGCAGTACCAGTTTAGCAGACACTGAAGCTTTCTTT. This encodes CASSTSLADTEAFF.

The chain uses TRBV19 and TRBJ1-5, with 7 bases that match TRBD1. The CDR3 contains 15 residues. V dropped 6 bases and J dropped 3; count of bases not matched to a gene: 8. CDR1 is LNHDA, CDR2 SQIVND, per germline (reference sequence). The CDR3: CASRWTGDSNQPQHF. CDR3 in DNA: TGTGCCAGTAGGTGGACAGGAGACTCCAATCAGCCCCAGCATTTT.

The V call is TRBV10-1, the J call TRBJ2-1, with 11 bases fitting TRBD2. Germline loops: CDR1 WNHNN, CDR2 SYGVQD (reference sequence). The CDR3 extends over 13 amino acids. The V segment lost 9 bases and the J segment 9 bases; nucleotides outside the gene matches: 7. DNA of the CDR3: TGCGCCAGTTCTACTAGCGGGGGAGGTGAGCAGTTCTTC. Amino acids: CASSTSGGGEQFF.

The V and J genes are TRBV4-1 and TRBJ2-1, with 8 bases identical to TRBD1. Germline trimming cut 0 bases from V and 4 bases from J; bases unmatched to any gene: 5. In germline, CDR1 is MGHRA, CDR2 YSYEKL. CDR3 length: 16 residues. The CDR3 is CASSQEDRGSYNEQFF. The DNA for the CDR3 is TGCGCCAGCAGCCAAGAAGACAGGGGTAGTTACAATGAGCAGTTCTTC.

The CDR3 loop reads CASSLNRVYNEQFF. CDR3 sequence (DNA): TGTGCCAGCAGCTTAAACAGGGTTTACAATGAGCAGTTCTTC. The chain recombines TRBV7-3 with TRBJ2-1, with D maybe TRBD1 (6 bases). The CDR3 consists of 14 residues. Germline CDR1 SGHTA, CDR2 FQGTGA. V was pared by 1 base and J by 4 bases, with 8 bases between.

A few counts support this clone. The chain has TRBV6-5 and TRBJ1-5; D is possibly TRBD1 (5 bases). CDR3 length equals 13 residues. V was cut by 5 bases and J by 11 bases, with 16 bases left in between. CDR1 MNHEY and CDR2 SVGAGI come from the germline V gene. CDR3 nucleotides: TGTGCCAGCAGTGAAGCGGGGGGTGCGGCCCAGCATTTT. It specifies CASSEAGGAAQHF.

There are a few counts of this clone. CDR3 region: CASSEPGLMNTEAFF. Here the CDR3 DNA reads TGTGCCAGCAGTGAGCCCGGACTGATGAACACTGAAGCTTTCTTT. This rearrangement joins TRBV6-1 to TRBJ1-1, with D hard to call. Looked up from germline, CDR1 is MNHNS and CDR2 is SASEGT. Deletions cut 3 bases from V and 0 bases from J, with 11 bases between. The CDR3 runs to 15 residues.

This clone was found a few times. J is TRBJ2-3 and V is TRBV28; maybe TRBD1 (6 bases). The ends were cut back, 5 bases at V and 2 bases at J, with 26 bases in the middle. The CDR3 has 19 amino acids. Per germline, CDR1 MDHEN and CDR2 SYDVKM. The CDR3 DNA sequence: TGTGCCAGCAGTAGTTTCTACTCCCCCGGGACAACGTCCACAGATACGCAGTATTTT. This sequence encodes CASSSFYSPGTTSTDTQYF.

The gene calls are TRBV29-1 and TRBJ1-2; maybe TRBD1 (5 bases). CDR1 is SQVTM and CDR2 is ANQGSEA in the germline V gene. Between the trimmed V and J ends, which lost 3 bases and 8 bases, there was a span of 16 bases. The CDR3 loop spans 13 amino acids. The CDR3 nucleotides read TGCAGCGTTGACGGGGGTTCGGAGGAAGGCTACACCTTC. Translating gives CSVDGGSEEGYTF.

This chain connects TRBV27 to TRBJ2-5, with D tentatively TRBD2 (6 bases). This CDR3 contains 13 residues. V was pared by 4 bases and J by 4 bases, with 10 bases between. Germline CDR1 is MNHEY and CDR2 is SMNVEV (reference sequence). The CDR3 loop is CASSWGVGETQYF. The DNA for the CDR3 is TGTGCCAGCAGTTGGGGGGTCGGAGAGACCCAGTACTTC.

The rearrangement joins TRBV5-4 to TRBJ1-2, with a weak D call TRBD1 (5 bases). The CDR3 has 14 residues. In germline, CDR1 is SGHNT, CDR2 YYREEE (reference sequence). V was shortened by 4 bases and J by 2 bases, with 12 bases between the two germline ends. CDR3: CASSRDRSNYGYTF. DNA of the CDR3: TGTGCCAGCAGCCGAGACAGATCAAACTATGGCTACACCTTC.

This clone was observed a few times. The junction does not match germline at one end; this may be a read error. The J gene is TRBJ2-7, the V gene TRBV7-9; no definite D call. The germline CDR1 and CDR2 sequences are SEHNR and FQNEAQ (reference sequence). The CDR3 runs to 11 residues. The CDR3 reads CSSSSHYEQYF. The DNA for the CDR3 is TGTTCCAGCAGCTCCCACTACGAGCAGTACTTC. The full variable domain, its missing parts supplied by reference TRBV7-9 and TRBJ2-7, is DTGVSQNPRHKITKRGQNVTFRCDPISEHNRLYWYRQTLGQGPEFLTYFQNEAQLEKSRLLSDRFSAERPKGSFSTLEIQRTEQGDSAMYLCSSSSHYEQYFGPGTRLTVT.

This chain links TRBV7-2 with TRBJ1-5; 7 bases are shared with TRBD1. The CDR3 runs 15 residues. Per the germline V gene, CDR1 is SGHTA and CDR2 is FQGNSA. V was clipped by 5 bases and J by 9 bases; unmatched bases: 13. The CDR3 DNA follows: TGTGCCAGCAGCGTCGACAGGGTGGCCTCCCGGCCCCAGCATTTT. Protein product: CASSVDRVASRPQHF. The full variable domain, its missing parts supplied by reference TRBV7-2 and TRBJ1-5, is GAGVSQSPSNKVTEKGKDVELRCDPISGHTALYWYRQSLGQGLEFLIYFQGNSAPDKSGLPSDRFSAERTGGSVSTLTIQRTQQEDSAVYLCASSVDRVASRPQHFGDGTRLSIL.

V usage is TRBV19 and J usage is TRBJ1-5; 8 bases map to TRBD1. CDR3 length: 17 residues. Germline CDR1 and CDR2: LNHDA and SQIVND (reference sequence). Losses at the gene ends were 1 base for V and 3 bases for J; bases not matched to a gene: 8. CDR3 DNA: TGTGCCAGTAGTATAGGACCCCGGGGACAGGCCAATCAGCCCCAGCATTTT. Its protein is CASSIGPRGQANQPQHF.

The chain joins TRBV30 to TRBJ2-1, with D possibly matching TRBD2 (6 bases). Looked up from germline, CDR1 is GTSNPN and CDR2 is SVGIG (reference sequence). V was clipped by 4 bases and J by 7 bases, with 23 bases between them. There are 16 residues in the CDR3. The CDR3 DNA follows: TGTGCCTGGACCCGGCTGGGAGGAAGAGGTTATAATGAGCAGTTCTTC. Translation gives CAWTRLGGRGYNEQFF.

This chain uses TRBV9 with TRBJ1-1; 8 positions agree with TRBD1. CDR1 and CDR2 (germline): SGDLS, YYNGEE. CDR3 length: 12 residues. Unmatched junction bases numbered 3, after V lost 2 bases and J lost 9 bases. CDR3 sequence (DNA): TGTGCCAGCAGCGTTGCCAGGGGGCAAGCTTTCTTT. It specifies CASSVARGQAFF. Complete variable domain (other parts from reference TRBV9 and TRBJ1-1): DSGVTQTPKHLITATGQRVTLRCSPRSGDLSVYWYQQSLDQGLQFLIQYYNGEERAKGNILERFSAQQFPDLHSELNLSSLELGDSALYFCASSVARGQAFFGQGTRLTVV.

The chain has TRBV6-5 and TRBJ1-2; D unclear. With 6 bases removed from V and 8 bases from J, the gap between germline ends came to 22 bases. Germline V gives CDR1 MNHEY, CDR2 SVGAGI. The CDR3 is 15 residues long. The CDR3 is CASSPAVAHIEGYTF. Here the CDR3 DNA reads TGTGCCAGCAGCCCCGCTGTCGCCCATATAGAAGGCTACACCTTC.

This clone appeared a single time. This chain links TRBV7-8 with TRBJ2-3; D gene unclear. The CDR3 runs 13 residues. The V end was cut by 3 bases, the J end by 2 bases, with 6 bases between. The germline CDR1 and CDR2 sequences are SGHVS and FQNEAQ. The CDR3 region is CASSFSYTDTQYF. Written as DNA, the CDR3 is TGTGCCAGCAGCTTCTCGTACACAGATACGCAGTATTTT.

CDR3 residues: CASSRKGGLSTNEKLFF. The CDR3 bases are TGTGCCAGTTCGCGTAAGGGCGGACTTTCAACTAATGAAAAACTGTTTTTT. The chain uses TRBV19 and TRBJ1-4; D not resolved. CDR1 and CDR2 from the germline V gene are LNHDA and SQIVND (reference sequence). V lost 8 bases and J 0 bases, leaving 19 bases between the germline ends. The CDR3 runs to 17 residues.

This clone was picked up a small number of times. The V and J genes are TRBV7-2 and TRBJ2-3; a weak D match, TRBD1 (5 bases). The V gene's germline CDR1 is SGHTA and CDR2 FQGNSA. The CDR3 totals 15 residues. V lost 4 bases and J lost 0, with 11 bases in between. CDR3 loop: CASSSWGPSTDTQYF. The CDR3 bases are TGTGCCAGCAGCTCTTGGGGCCCGAGCACAGATACGCAGTATTTT.

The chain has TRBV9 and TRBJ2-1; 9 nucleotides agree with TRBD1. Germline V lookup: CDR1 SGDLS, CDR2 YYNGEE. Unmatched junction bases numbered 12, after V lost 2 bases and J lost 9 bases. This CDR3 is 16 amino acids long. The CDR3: CASSVNRDRVRSEQFF. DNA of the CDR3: TGTGCCAGCAGCGTCAACCGGGACAGGGTTCGTTCTGAGCAGTTCTTC.

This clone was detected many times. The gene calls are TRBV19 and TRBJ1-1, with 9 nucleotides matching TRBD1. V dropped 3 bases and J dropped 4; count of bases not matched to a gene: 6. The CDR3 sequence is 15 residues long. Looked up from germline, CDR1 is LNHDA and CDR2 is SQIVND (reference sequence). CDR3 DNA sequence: TGTGCCAGTAGTATGGGACAGGGAGGTAGCACTGAAGCTTTCTTT. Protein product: CASSMGQGGSTEAFF.